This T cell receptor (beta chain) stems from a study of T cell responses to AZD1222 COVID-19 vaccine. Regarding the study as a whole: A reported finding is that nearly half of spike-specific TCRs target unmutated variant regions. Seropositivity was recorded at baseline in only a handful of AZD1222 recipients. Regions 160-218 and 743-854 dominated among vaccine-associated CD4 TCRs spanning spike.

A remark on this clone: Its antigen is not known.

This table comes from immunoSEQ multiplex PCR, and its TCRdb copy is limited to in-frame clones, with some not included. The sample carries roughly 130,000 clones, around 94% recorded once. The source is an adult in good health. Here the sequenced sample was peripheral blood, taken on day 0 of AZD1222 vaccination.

The CDR3 protein is CASSPTGQLYSGTQYF. CDR3 DNA: TGTGCCAGTAGTCCTACGGGACAACTATACTCGGGGACCCAGTACTTC. The chain couples TRBV19 to TRBJ2-5; D may be TRBD1 (6 bases). The V end lost 5 bases, the J end lost 7 bases, and 23 bases lay between the germline ends. The CDR3 is 16 amino acids. CDR1 is LNHDA, CDR2 SQIVND, per germline (reference sequence).